Presented here are 17 T cell receptor beta chains from one specimen sequenced in a study of T cells in Graves' hyperthyroidism and ophthalmopathy. There were TCR beta CDR3 regions amplified from RNA transcripts. First-round RT-PCR of the TCR CDR3 relied on the HTBI primer set. TCRdb analysed the multiplex PCR reads with MiXCR anew, one entry per CDR3 protein. The table includes under 350,000 distinct CDR3 sequences, about 15% detected once. The material sequenced was blood. The receptors here all came from an older woman with Graves' ophthalmopathy.

This clonotype was recorded many times. J is TRBJ2-7 and V is TRBV18, with D tentatively TRBD1 (6 bases). This CDR3 is built from 15 residues. Germline V CDR1 and CDR2: KGHSH, LQKENI. V lost 3 bases to trimming and J lost 3 bases, with 15 bases between them. In nucleotides, the CDR3 is TGTGCCAGCTCACCGACTGGGACACCGAACTACGAGCAGTACTTC. As protein: CASSPTGTPNYEQYF. Together with reference TRBV18 and TRBJ2-7, the CDR3 gives the full variable domain: NAGVMQNPRHLVRRRGQEARLRCSPMKGHSHVYWYRQLPEEGLKFMVYLQKENIIDESGMPKERFSAEFPKEGPSILRIQQVVRGDSAAYFCASSPTGTPNYEQYFGPGTRLTVT.

This chain uses TRBV4-1 with TRBJ2-5; D is uncertain. The CDR3 sequence is 14 residues long. Trimming left V 0 bases short and J 3 bases short, with 8 bases between. From germline, CDR1 is MGHRA and CDR2 YSYEKL. The CDR3 protein is CASSQDSNKETQYF. The DNA for the CDR3 is TGCGCCAGCAGCCAAGATAGCAACAAAGAGACCCAGTACTTC.

This clonotype was recorded at least ten times. The chain carries TRBV6-1 and TRBJ2-3; D is unclear. Deletions cut 1 base from V and 4 bases from J, with 9 bases between. This CDR3 is 14 amino acids long. Germline V gives CDR1 MNHNS, CDR2 SASEGT. This CDR3 is CASSEGIGADTQYF. DNA of the CDR3: TGTGCCAGCAGTGAAGGGATTGGGGCAGATACGCAGTATTTT.

This clonotype was detected many times. The chain couples TRBV2 to TRBJ1-6; no reliable D call. CDR1 and CDR2 (germline): SNHLY, FYNNEI. This CDR3 spans 16 amino acids. V lost 8 bases and J lost 1, with 15 bases in between. CDR3 in amino acids: CASRQAILSYNSPLHF. CDR3 DNA: TGTGCCAGCCGGCAGGCTATATTGTCCTATAATTCACCCCTCCACTTT.

This clonotype was detected ten times or more. The genes are TRBV7-2 and TRBJ1-1; D is unresolved. The CDR3 length is 14 residues. Germline CDR1 is SGHTA and CDR2 is FQGNSA. V lost 4 bases and J lost 1, with 10 bases in between. CDR3 DNA: TGTGCCAGCAGCTCGCAGGAGGGGAACACTGAAGCTTTCTTT. Translated: CASSSQEGNTEAFF. Full variable domain (remainder filled in from reference TRBV7-2 and TRBJ1-1): GAGVSQSPSNKVTEKGKDVELRCDPISGHTALYWYRQSLGQGLEFLIYFQGNSAPDKSGLPSDRFSAERTGGSVSTLTIQRTQQEDSAVYLCASSSQEGNTEAFFGQGTRLTVV.

This clonotype was found many times. The V and J genes are TRBV6-1 and TRBJ2-7, with D maybe TRBD2 (7 bases). V dropped 5 bases and J dropped 2 bases, with 16 bases sitting between them. Germline CDR1 MNHNS, CDR2 SASEGT. The CDR3 is 15 amino acids. CDR3 in amino acids: CASSPVGAGAYEQYF. Written as DNA, the CDR3 is TGTGCCAGCAGTCCCGTGGGGGCGGGGGCCTACGAGCAGTACTTC.

CDR3 loop: CATSSHPRGNIQYF. The CDR3 nucleotides read TGTGCCACCAGCTCTCACCCTCGGGGGAACATTCAGTACTTC. This chain links TRBV15 with TRBJ2-4; possibly TRBD2 for D (6 bases). The V gene lost 5 bases and the J gene lost 7 bases, with 15 bases spanning the gap. Germline assignment: CDR1 LNHNV and CDR2 YYDKDF (reference sequence). CDR3 length equals 14 residues. The full variable domain, rest sourced from reference TRBV15 and TRBJ2-4, is DAMVIQNPRYQVTQFGKPVTLSCSQTLNHNVMYWYQQKSSQAPKLLFHYYDKDFNNEADTPDNFQSRRPNTSFCFLDIRSPGLGDTAMYLCATSSHPRGNIQYFGAGTRLSVL.

This clonotype has a count of ten or more. The chain has TRBV11-2 and TRBJ2-7; the D gene is possibly TRBD2 (5 bases). The V gene's germline CDR1 is SGHAT and CDR2 FQNNGV. This CDR3 is 15 amino acids long. Trimming removed 5 bases from V and 5 bases from J, with 19 bases in between. CDR3 DNA sequence: TGTGCCAGCAGCCGACTTAGCGTTTTCTGGAACGAGCAGTACTTC. Amino acids: CASSRLSVFWNEQYF.

The sample holds one count of this clonotype. The rearrangement uses TRBV4-3 and TRBJ1-3; D is perhaps TRBD1 (5 bases). The germline CDR1 and CDR2 sequences are LGHNA and YSLEER. V was shortened by 7 bases and J by 0 bases, with 16 bases between the two germline ends. This CDR3 comprises 16 residues. This CDR3 is CASTGTAYPSGNTIYF. DNA of the CDR3: TGCGCCAGCACAGGGACCGCGTATCCCTCTGGAAACACCATATATTTT.

This clonotype appeared many times. The chain is built from TRBV20-1 and TRBJ2-5; no clear D gene. The CDR3 has 15 amino acids. The V end was cut by 0 bases, the J end by 3 bases, with 14 bases between. CDR1 and CDR2 (germline): DFQATT, SNEGSKA (reference sequence). The CDR3 bases are TGCAGTGCTAGAGATAGACATTCCCCTGAAGAGACCCAGTACTTC. Translated, it gives CSARDRHSPEETQYF.

This clonotype was seen many times. The chain uses TRBV6-1 and TRBJ2-5; 9 positions match TRBD2. Germline CDR1 reads MNHNS; CDR2 reads SASEGT. The CDR3 loop spans 15 amino acids. Trimming at V came to 5 bases and at J to 7 bases, leaving 11 bases not matched to a gene. CDR3 region: CASSPAGGPLWTQYF. In DNA, the CDR3 is TGTGCCAGCAGTCCCGCGGGAGGGCCTCTGTGGACCCAGTACTTC.

This clonotype was seen many times. V usage is TRBV2 and J usage is TRBJ1-1, with D unclear. The CDR3 is made up of 11 amino acids. Germline CDR1 reads SNHLY; CDR2 reads FYNNEI. V lost 6 bases and J 8 bases, leaving 10 bases between the germline ends. DNA of the CDR3: TGTGCCAGCAGGGGAGCAAGGGAAGCTTTCTTT. Translation gives CASRGAREAFF.

In its sample, this clonotype was seen many times. The rearrangement links TRBV30 to TRBJ2-3; perhaps TRBD1 as D (5 bases). Trimming shortened V by 3 bases and J by 2 bases, and 21 bases separated the two germline ends. The CDR3 is 17 amino acids. CDR1 and CDR2 (germline): GTSNPN, SVGIG (reference sequence). DNA for the CDR3: TGTGCCTGGAGAGCCTACTCCCCAGGGCGCTACACAGATACGCAGTATTTT. Translation: CAWRAYSPGRYTDTQYF.

The chain links TRBV29-1 to TRBJ2-3, with D possibly matching TRBD2 (6 bases). Germline CDR1 and CDR2: SQVTM and ANQGSEA. With 6 bases removed from V and 5 bases from J, the gap between germline ends came to 12 bases. This CDR3 region has 12 residues. CDR3 in DNA: TGCAGCGTGGTGGCTAGCGAAGATACGCAGTATTTT. Residues: CSVVASEDTQYF.

This clonotype was detected ten times or more. V gene TRBV10-3 combines with J gene TRBJ1-2; maybe TRBD1 (5 bases). This CDR3 is 14 amino acids long. Germline V CDR1 and CDR2: ENHRY, SYGVKD. The V gene lost 5 bases and the J gene lost 8 bases, with 18 bases spanning the gap. In DNA form, the CDR3 reads TGTGCCATCAGTTATCACGGGGGAGATCGGGGCTACACCTTC. It specifies CAISYHGGDRGYTF.

This clonotype has more than one count but fewer than ten. The rearrangement joins TRBV19 to TRBJ1-5; D might be TRBD1 (5 bases). Deletions cut 3 bases from V and 6 bases from J, with 18 bases between. CDR1 is LNHDA and CDR2 is SQIVND in the germline V gene (reference sequence). This CDR3 has 16 residues. The CDR3 sequence is CASSILGSGSGQPQHF. The CDR3, as DNA: TGTGCCAGTAGTATCCTCGGGTCAGGGTCGGGTCAGCCCCAGCATTTT.

This clonotype has only a few counts. The chain employs TRBV19 and TRBJ2-7, with D perhaps TRBD2 (5 bases). The CDR3 runs 14 residues. V gave up 1 base and J gave up 1 base, with 8 bases separating them. Per the germline V gene, CDR1 is LNHDA and CDR2 is SQIVND (reference sequence). CDR3 bases: TGTGCCAGTAGTATAGGCGGGTTATCCTACGAGCAGTACTTC. Amino acid sequence: CASSIGGLSYEQYF.